This TCR beta chain is drawn from a study of beta chain features in type 1 diabetes. V was clipped by 3 bases and J by 8 bases, with 12 bases between them. CDR3 length: 13 residues. The germline V gene encodes CDR1 SGHNT and CDR2 YYREEE (reference sequence). This clone was found many times. Expressed TCRB transcripts were sequenced after all isolated RNA was converted to cDNA. This table comes from immunoSEQ multiplex PCR, and its TCRdb copy is limited to in-frame clones, with some not included. Of around 140,000 clones listed, roughly 10% are singletons. Material for sequencing was central memory CD4+ T cells from blood. The TCR comes from a woman between 35 and 50 years old in good health. This chain joins TRBV5-4 and TRBJ2-4, with D tentatively TRBD2 (6 bases). The CDR3 nucleotides read TGTGCCAGCAGCTCTCGTACGGGAGACATTCAGTACTTC. It translates to CASSSRTGDIQYF.